This T cell receptor (beta chain) was sequenced in a study of blood T cells in healthy people across ages. The length of the CDR3 is 15 residues. V was trimmed by 6 bases and J by 2 bases, leaving 14 bases between them. Using a J-beta primer mix together with a sample-barcoded 5' primer, a second PCR was run for roughly 6 to 11 cycles. The study obtained at least 2.5 million CDR3-containing paired-end reads from every sample. TCRdb processed the 5' RACE reads anew with MiXCR; each CDR3 protein has one entry. The data show about 1.5 million distinct CDR3 sequences, with around 40% seen just once and about 4.1% held by the top ten.

The V call is TRBV12-3 or TRBV12-4, the J call TRBJ1-5; weak D call: TRBD1 (6 bases). The TCR comes from a woman aged 18-30 years in good health. Sequenced sample: blood. CDR3 in DNA: TGTGCCAGCAGCCGGAATGAGGGGGGCAATCAGCCCCAGCATTTT. This codes for CASSRNEGGNQPQHF.